These 29 T cell receptor beta chains originate from one sample sequenced in a study of immune evolution from preneoplasia to lung adenocarcinoma. The method was immunoSEQ multiplex PCR; TCRdb's version includes in-frame clones alone and lacks a portion of them. The sample includes 9,000 to 10,000 clones, 90% of them seen just once. Sequenced sample: FFPE invasive lung adenocarcinoma tissue. These receptors originate from a person between 70 and 80 years old with invasive lung adenocarcinoma.

V gene TRBV10-3 combines with J gene TRBJ1-4, with TRBD1 as a possible D gene (5 bases). The V gene lost 5 bases and the J gene lost 8 bases, with 15 bases spanning the gap. The germline V gene has CDR1 ENHRY and CDR2 SYGVKD. This CDR3 comprises 14 residues. Here the CDR3 DNA reads TGTGCCATCAGTTCGGGGGGGTCTGGAGAAAAACTGTTTTTT. This gives the protein CAISSGGSGEKLFF.

The CDR3 sequence is CSVSGGAYEQYF. The CDR3 DNA is TGCAGCGTAAGTGGGGGGGCTTACGAGCAGTACTTC. The chain employs TRBV29-1 and TRBJ2-7, with a possible D match to TRBD2 (7 bases). The CDR3 has 12 amino acids. Germline-derived CDR1 and CDR2 are SQVTM and ANQGSEA. The V end lost 6 bases, the J end lost 4 bases, and 13 bases lay between the germline ends.

The rearrangement links TRBV6-5 to TRBJ1-1, with D perhaps TRBD1 (6 bases). The CDR3 sequence is 14 residues long. CDR1 is MNHEY, CDR2 SVGAGI, per germline. Trimming shortened V by 6 bases and J by 10 bases, and 21 bases separated the two germline ends. Here the CDR3 reads CASSFLQGLQGAFF. The CDR3 bases are TGTGCCAGCAGCTTTCTCCAGGGGCTCCAAGGAGCTTTCTTT.

This clone appeared once. The chain couples TRBV13 to TRBJ1-3; no reliable D call. The V and J ends lost 3 bases and 3 bases respectively, with 0 bases between them. The CDR3 contains 11 residues. The germline CDR1 and CDR2 sequences are PRHDT and FYEKMQ (reference sequence). CDR3 loop: CASSFGNTIYF. CDR3 coding DNA: TGTGCCAGCAGCTTTGGAAACACCATATATTTT.

The chain couples TRBV7-8 to TRBJ1-5; 7 nucleotides line up with TRBD1. After removal of 6 bases from V and 5 bases from J, the junction contained 7 bases not matched to a gene. This CDR3 comprises 14 residues. Germline V CDR1 and CDR2: SGHVS, FQNEAQ. The CDR3 DNA is TGTGCCAGCAGTTCACAGGGGCGCTATCAGCCCCAGCATTTT. Its protein is CASSSQGRYQPQHF.

V usage is TRBV6-1 and J usage is TRBJ1-1; D not resolved. This CDR3 comprises 13 residues. CDR1 is MNHNS, CDR2 SASEGT, per germline. V was cut by 1 base and J by 4 bases, with 7 bases left in between. The chain's CDR3 is CASSEDGLTEAFF. The CDR3 region has the DNA TGTGCCAGCAGTGAAGATGGGCTCACTGAAGCTTTCTTT.

The chain carries TRBV28 and TRBJ1-3; D is possibly TRBD1 (6 bases). This CDR3 spans 16 amino acids. The germline gives CDR1 MDHEN, CDR2 SYDVKM. V dropped 2 bases and J dropped 3 bases, with 14 bases sitting between them. CDR3 sequence: CASSLAAPGVGNTIYF. The CDR3 bases are TGTGCCAGCAGTTTAGCGGCCCCAGGGGTTGGAAACACCATATATTTT.

V gene TRBV7-9 combines with J gene TRBJ1-1; D remains ambiguous. V lost 5 bases, J lost 10 bases, and 17 bases lay in between. The CDR3 runs 13 residues. CDR1 is SEHNR and CDR2 is FQNEAQ in the germline V gene (reference sequence). Here the CDR3 reads CASSPGSQKGAFF. CDR3 DNA: TGTGCCAGCAGCCCGGGGTCCCAAAAGGGAGCTTTCTTT.

CDR3: CASSLGGTVNQPQHF. The DNA for the CDR3 is TGTGCCAGCAGTTTAGGGGGGACAGTCAATCAGCCCCAGCATTTT. This chain uses TRBV28 with TRBJ1-5; TRBD1 aligns across 7 bases. The germline V gene has CDR1 MDHEN and CDR2 SYDVKM. The CDR3 contains 15 residues. J gave up 3 bases and V 2 bases, and 4 bases lay outside the gene matches.

The V and J genes are TRBV28 and TRBJ1-2; D remains ambiguous. The V gene's germline CDR1 is MDHEN and CDR2 SYDVKM. Trimming took 6 bases from V and 1 from J, leaving 9 bases between them. The CDR3 runs 13 residues. CDR3 sequence (DNA): TGTGCCAGCAGCCTAGGGTTTAACTATGGCTACACCTTC. Translation: CASSLGFNYGYTF.

The V and J genes are TRBV7-9 and TRBJ1-2; unclear D gene. The CDR3 length is 11 residues. Per germline, CDR1 SEHNR and CDR2 FQNEAQ (reference sequence). Deletions cut 2 bases from V and 6 bases from J, with 4 bases between. The DNA of the CDR3 is TGTGCCAGCAGCTTATGGGATGGCTACACCTTC. Its protein product is CASSLWDGYTF.

The chain employs TRBV5-1 and TRBJ2-2; the D gene is possibly TRBD1 (6 bases). Trimming removed 0 bases at V and 5 bases at J, with 11 bases between. CDR1 and CDR2 (germline): SGHRS, YFSETQ. The CDR3 spans 15 residues. CDR3 in amino acids: CASSLEQGWTGELFF. The CDR3 DNA reads TGCGCCAGCAGCTTGGAACAGGGTTGGACCGGGGAGCTGTTTTTT.

V and J are TRBV10-2 and TRBJ2-7, with 9 bases matching TRBD1. V was clipped by 10 bases and J by 4 bases; unmatched bases: 11. The CDR3 has 14 residues. Germline CDR1 WSHSY, CDR2 SAAADI. In nucleotides, the CDR3 is TGCGCCACCTATACCGGGACAGGGAGGTACGAGCAGTACTTC. Encoded protein: CATYTGTGRYEQYF.

Written as DNA, the CDR3 is TGTGCCAGCAGCTTAAGACTGAACAATGAGCAGTTCTTC. Its protein is CASSLRLNNEQFF. The chain combines TRBV7-3 with TRBJ2-1, with no clear D. The V end lost 1 base, the J end lost 5 bases, and 6 bases lay between the germline ends. Germline V CDR1 and CDR2: SGHTA, FQGTGA. The CDR3 length is 13 residues. The complete variable domain, with remaining parts taken from reference TRBV7-3 and TRBJ2-1, reads GAGVSQTPSNKVTEKGKYVELRCDPISGHTALYWYRQSLGQGPEFLIYFQGTGAADDSGLPNDRFFAVRPEGSVSTLKIQRTERGDSAVYLCASSLRLNNEQFFGPGTRLTVL.

The chain uses TRBV7-9 and TRBJ1-2; D is unclear. The CDR3 has 13 residues. V lost 2 bases to trimming and J lost 4 bases, with 8 bases between them. Germline values: CDR1 SEHNR, CDR2 FQNEAQ (reference sequence). The CDR3 loop reads CASSLSVGYGYTF. DNA of the CDR3: TGTGCCAGCAGCTTAAGCGTTGGCTATGGCTACACCTTC.

The CDR3 reads CASSNSGSTDTQYF. CDR3 coding DNA: TGTGCCAGCAGCAATAGCGGAAGCACAGATACGCAGTATTTT. The chain links TRBV28 to TRBJ2-3, with D possibly matching TRBD2 (6 bases). CDR3 length: 14 residues. The germline V gene encodes CDR1 MDHEN and CDR2 SYDVKM. V lost 6 bases, J lost 0 bases, and 10 bases lay in between.

This chain joins TRBV7-3 and TRBJ1-2; TRBD1 might be the D (5 bases). In germline, CDR1 is SGHTA, CDR2 FQGTGA. The germline V and J ends were trimmed by 1 base and 2 bases, with 8 bases remaining between them. The CDR3 is made up of 14 amino acids. CDR3 loop: CASSLKAGNYGYTF. The CDR3 nucleotides are TGTGCCAGCAGCTTAAAAGCAGGGAACTATGGCTACACCTTC.

The chain uses TRBV27 and TRBJ1-4; TRBD1 agrees at 8 bases. Germline CDR1 MNHEY, CDR2 SMNVEV (reference sequence). This CDR3 has 16 amino acids. The J segment lost 5 bases and the V segment lost 2 bases, leaving 7 bases of the junction unmatched. CDR3 loop: CASSLNVAGGNEKLFF. DNA of the CDR3: TGTGCCAGCAGTTTAAATGTAGCAGGGGGCAATGAAAAACTGTTTTTT.

The chain links TRBV7-2 to TRBJ2-3; 8 nucleotides agree with TRBD2. Per germline, CDR1 SGHTA and CDR2 FQGNSA. The CDR3 covers 16 residues. V lost 2 bases to trimming and J lost 2 bases; unmatched junction nucleotides: 6. CDR3 nucleotides: TGTGCCAGCAGCTTACAGGGCGGGGGGTACACAGATACGCAGTATTTT. This codes for CASSLQGGGYTDTQYF.

In its sample, this clone was seen once. The CDR3 region is CASSSRQGTYNEQFF. CDR3 in DNA: TGCGCCAGCAGCTCCCGACAGGGGACCTACAATGAGCAGTTCTTC. The rearrangement uses TRBV5-1 and TRBJ2-1; 8 bases are a match to TRBD1. The trim removed 3 bases at V and 2 bases at J, leaving 4 bases unmatched. The germline gives CDR1 SGHRS, CDR2 YFSETQ. The CDR3 sequence is 15 residues long.

The chain links TRBV18 to TRBJ2-3, with TRBD2 matching 7 bases. The CDR3 is 15 amino acids. The V and J ends lost 6 bases and 3 bases, in that order; junction bases with no gene match: 9. Per the germline V gene, CDR1 is KGHSH and CDR2 is LQKENI. Written as DNA, the CDR3 is TGTGCCAGCTCGCCGCTCCCTAGCGGTACAGATACGCAGTATTTT. Residues: CASSPLPSGTDTQYF. Full variable domain (rest looked up from reference TRBV18 and TRBJ2-3): NAGVMQNPRHLVRRRGQEARLRCSPMKGHSHVYWYRQLPEEGLKFMVYLQKENIIDESGMPKERFSAEFPKEGPSILRIQQVVRGDSAAYFCASSPLPSGTDTQYFGPGTRLTVL.

This chain connects TRBV5-1 to TRBJ2-5, with a weak D call TRBD1 (6 bases). V lost 2 bases and J 2 bases, leaving 10 bases between the germline ends. CDR1 and CDR2 (germline): SGHRS, YFSETQ. The CDR3 is 14 residues long. The CDR3: CASSFQDRQETQYF. CDR3 bases: TGCGCCAGCAGCTTCCAGGACAGACAAGAGACCCAGTACTTC.

This chain links TRBV2 with TRBJ1-1; no definite D call. The germline V and J ends were trimmed by 4 bases and 4 bases, with 10 bases remaining between them. CDR3 length: 13 residues. Germline assignment: CDR1 SNHLY and CDR2 FYNNEI. CDR3 nucleotides: TGTGCCAGCAGTGGGGGAGTGGGCACTGAAGCTTTCTTT. Amino acids: CASSGGVGTEAFF.

The chain joins TRBV11-1 to TRBJ2-4; 7 bases align to TRBD2. Germline CDR1 reads SGHAT; CDR2 reads FQDESV (reference sequence). CDR3 length equals 12 residues. Trimming at V came to 5 bases and at J to 8 bases, leaving 3 bases not matched to a gene. The CDR3 here is CASSGGVDIQYF. CDR3 DNA sequence: TGTGCCAGCAGCGGGGGGGTGGACATTCAGTACTTC.

The chain employs TRBV7-8 and TRBJ2-2; TRBD2 matches 8 bases. CDR3 length: 18 amino acids. V dropped 0 bases and J dropped 6; count of bases not matched to a gene: 12. In germline, CDR1 is SGHVS, CDR2 FQNEAQ. CDR3 in amino acids: CASSLAVRGGRLPGELFF. CDR3 in DNA: TGTGCCAGCAGCTTAGCGGTTAGGGGCGGGAGGCTGCCCGGGGAGCTGTTTTTT.

The chain uses TRBV19 and TRBJ2-5, with TRBD1 matching over 7 bases. The CDR3 length is 13 residues. Germline V gene sequence: CDR1 LNHDA, CDR2 SQIVND (reference sequence). Germline trimming cut 6 bases from V and 5 bases from J; bases unmatched to any gene: 6. DNA for the CDR3: TGTGCCAGTAGCCCGACAGGGTCCGAGACCCAGTACTTC. Its translation is CASSPTGSETQYF.

This clone occurred a few times. The rearrangement uses TRBV25-1 and TRBJ1-3; D not resolved. V was cut by 7 bases and J by 8 bases, with 9 bases left in between. Per the germline V gene, CDR1 is MGHDK and CDR2 is SYGVNS. This CDR3 has 11 residues. CDR3 protein: CASTWGDTIYF. CDR3 nucleotides: TGTGCCAGCACCTGGGGAGACACCATATATTTT.

V and J are TRBV10-2 and TRBJ1-1; D ambiguous. CDR3 length: 13 residues. CDR1 and CDR2 (germline): WSHSY, SAAADI. V was trimmed by 7 bases and J by 1 base, leaving 10 bases between them. CDR3 protein: CASKRGSNTEAFF. The CDR3 DNA is TGCGCCAGCAAACGTGGGTCGAACACTGAAGCTTTCTTT.

The CDR3 sequence is CASSLQGAVYGYTF. The CDR3, as DNA: TGTGCCAGCAGTTTACAGGGGGCGGTCTATGGCTACACCTTC. This chain connects TRBV28 to TRBJ1-2; TRBD1 matches 8 bases. V was clipped by 2 bases and J by 4 bases; unmatched bases: 3. CDR1 MDHEN and CDR2 SYDVKM come from the germline V gene. This CDR3 spans 14 amino acids.